This T cell receptor (beta chain) was found in a study of neurological immune-mediated disorders. TCRdb re-derived calls from the 5' RACE reads in MiXCR, one entry per CDR3 protein. The data hold 85,000 to 90,000 distinct CDR3 sequences, with roughly 3.5% observed a single time. This clonotype was recorded at least ten times. Antigen unknown. Findings and limits, study-wide: The repertoires of 18 of 34 multiple sclerosis patients were placed by phylogenetic grouping in a single related-CDR3 cluster, which may be a signature.

The length of the CDR3 is 14 residues. Germline values: CDR1 ENHRY, CDR2 SYGVKD. V dropped 2 bases and J dropped 6 bases, with 10 bases sitting between them. V is TRBV10-3 and J is TRBJ2-2, with D unclear. The sample consisted of PBMCs. This TCR came from a woman aged 45-60 years with multiple sclerosis. The DNA of the CDR3 is TGTGCCATCAGTGAGCAAGGATCTGCCGGGGAGCTGTTTTTT. Amino acids: CAISEQGSAGELFF.